The 22 T cell receptor beta chains below come from one sample, sequenced in a study of T cells in Graves' hyperthyroidism and ophthalmopathy. There were TCR beta CDR3 regions amplified from RNA transcripts. The HTBI primer set served for first-round RT-PCR of the TCR CDR3. TCRdb recomputed calls from the multiplex PCR reads with MiXCR, one row per CDR3 protein. The table shows 500,000 to 550,000 distinct CDR3 sequences, with 15% to 20% occurring only once. The sequenced material came from blood. The source is a man in his forties with Graves' ophthalmopathy.

This clonotype has at least ten counts. The gene calls are TRBV7-2 and TRBJ2-3, with D unclear. V lost 1 base, J lost 0 bases, and 8 bases lay in between. The CDR3 has 15 residues. From germline, CDR1 is SGHTA and CDR2 FQGNSA. CDR3 region: CASSLGFRSTDTQYF. The CDR3 coding sequence is TGTGCCAGCAGCTTAGGATTCCGGAGCACAGATACGCAGTATTTT.

The chain uses TRBV29-1 and TRBJ1-1; D is perhaps TRBD1 (6 bases). V was pared by 7 bases and J by 6 bases, with 18 bases between. This CDR3 spans 13 amino acids. Germline CDR1 SQVTM, CDR2 ANQGSEA. The CDR3 DNA reads as TGCAGCGCCGGGGGGGGCATAGACTCTGAAGCTTTCTTT. It yields the protein CSAGGGIDSEAFF.

The gene calls are TRBV3-1 and TRBJ2-3; unclear D gene. From germline, CDR1 is LGHDT and CDR2 YNNKEL (reference sequence). The CDR3 length is 13 residues. V was cut by 7 bases and J by 2 bases, with 10 bases left in between. CDR3 amino acids: CASTPGSTDTQYF. The CDR3 DNA follows: TGTGCCAGCACCCCCGGGTCCACAGATACGCAGTATTTT.

The chain joins TRBV4-1 to TRBJ2-3, with 13 positions matching TRBD2. The CDR3 covers 13 residues. Germline V gene data show CDR1 as MGHRA and CDR2 as YSYEKL. The junction had 3 bases not matched to a gene; V was cut back by 7 bases and J by 8 bases. DNA for the CDR3: TGCGCCAGCAAGACTAGCGGGGGGCTTACGCAGTATTTT. Its protein is CASKTSGGLTQYF.

This clonotype was recorded a few times. The rearrangement links TRBV29-1 to TRBJ2-6, with 7 bases identical to TRBD1. Trimming at V came to 1 base and at J to 1 base, leaving 10 bases not matched to a gene. Per germline, CDR1 SQVTM and CDR2 ANQGSEA. This CDR3 spans 18 amino acids. The DNA of the CDR3 is TGCAGCGTTGAAGTCACACACCCAGGGGGATCTGGGGCCAACGTCCTGACTTTC. The encoded protein is CSVEVTHPGGSGANVLTF. The whole variable domain, remainder taken from reference TRBV29-1 and TRBJ2-6, is SAVISQKPSRDICQRGTSLTIQCQVDSQVTMMFWYRQQPGQSLTLIATANQGSEATYESGFVIDKFPISRPNLTFSTLTVSNMSPEDSSIYLCSVEVTHPGGSGANVLTFGAGSRLTVL.

The V gene is TRBV4-1, the J gene TRBJ2-7; perhaps TRBD2 as D (5 bases). The V gene's germline CDR1 is MGHRA and CDR2 YSYEKL. The V end lost 6 bases, the J end lost 1 base, and 13 bases lay between the germline ends. The CDR3 is 14 amino acids. CDR3 in amino acids: CASSLIGISYEQYF. DNA for the CDR3: TGCGCCAGCAGTTTAATCGGGATATCCTACGAGCAGTACTTC.

Remarks on this clonotype: Just one base apart from a much larger clone, this may be a read error. The gene calls are TRBV7-9 and TRBJ2-7; 12 nucleotides match TRBD1. Germline CDR1 reads SEHNR; CDR2 reads FQNEAQ (reference sequence). There are 15 residues in the CDR3. The CDR3 nucleotides read TGTGCCAGCAGCTTACCGGGACAGGGGGCCTACGGGCAGTACTTC. This gives the protein CASSLPGQGAYGQYF.

The chain links TRBV30 to TRBJ2-1; D ambiguous. CDR1 and CDR2 from the germline V gene are GTSNPN and SVGIG (reference sequence). The CDR3 sequence is 11 residues long. V lost 5 bases and J 5 bases, leaving 7 bases between the germline ends. As DNA, the CDR3 is TGTGCCTGGGCTACGGACAATGAGCAGTTCTTC. Protein product: CAWATDNEQFF. The full variable domain, with the rest looked up from reference TRBV30 and TRBJ2-1, is SQTIHQWPATLVQPVGSPLSLECTVEGTSNPNLYWYRQAAGRGLQLLFYSVGIGQISSEVPQNLSASRPQDRQFILSSKKLLLSDSGFYLCAWATDNEQFFGPGTRLTVL.

The chain recombines TRBV4-1 with TRBJ2-7; 10 bases match TRBD1. The junction had 9 bases not matched to a gene; V was cut back by 4 bases and J by 3 bases. Germline V gene lookup returns CDR1 MGHRA and CDR2 YSYEKL. CDR3 length equals 16 residues. The CDR3: CASSPLPTGGGYEQYF. CDR3 sequence (DNA): TGCGCCAGCAGCCCCCTGCCGACAGGGGGCGGCTACGAGCAGTACTTC.

The sample holds a few counts of this clonotype. The chain has TRBV25-1 and TRBJ2-1, with 10 bases identical to TRBD2. The J segment lost 4 bases and the V segment lost 2 bases, leaving 5 bases of the junction unmatched. The germline V gene encodes CDR1 MGHDK and CDR2 SYGVNS. This CDR3 has 16 amino acids. The CDR3 is CASSEPGLAIYNEQFF. CDR3 nucleotide sequence: TGTGCCAGCAGTGAACCGGGACTAGCGATTTACAATGAGCAGTTCTTC.

This clonotype was counted only a few times. The chain links TRBV3-1 to TRBJ2-3; 7 bases line up with TRBD2. Per germline, CDR1 LGHDT and CDR2 YNNKEL (reference sequence). Unmatched junction bases numbered 1, after V lost 4 bases and J lost 6 bases. This CDR3 is 12 amino acids long. CDR3: CASSLLADTQYF. Here the CDR3 DNA reads TGTGCCAGCAGCCTACTAGCGGATACGCAGTATTTT.

V is TRBV5-1 and J is TRBJ2-7; D remains unclear. The germline V gene encodes CDR1 SGHRS and CDR2 YFSETQ. The germline V and J ends were trimmed by 5 bases and 2 bases, with 11 bases remaining between them. CDR3 length: 13 amino acids. In DNA form, the CDR3 reads TGCGCCAGCAGGAACCTGGGGACCTACGAGCAGTACTTC. It is translated as CASRNLGTYEQYF.

CDR3: CASSAERGATDTQYF. CDR3 nucleotide sequence: TGTGCCAGCAGCGCAGAGCGGGGGGCCACAGATACGCAGTATTTT. V gene TRBV13 combines with J gene TRBJ2-3; 9 positions agree with TRBD2. Germline values: CDR1 PRHDT, CDR2 FYEKMQ (reference sequence). Trimming removed 5 bases from V and 2 bases from J; junction bases left unmatched: 5. This CDR3 has 15 residues.

This clonotype was picked up a small number of times. This rearrangement joins TRBV30 to TRBJ1-1, with D unresolved. Trimming cost V 3 bases and J 9 bases, with 14 bases left between them. CDR3 size: 12 residues. Germline V gene lookup returns CDR1 GTSNPN and CDR2 SVGIG (reference sequence). The DNA for the CDR3 is TGTGCCTGGAGACCCCCACTTCGGAAAGCTTTCTTT. Translated, it gives CAWRPPLRKAFF.

Ten or more counts support this clonotype. This chain joins TRBV6-1 and TRBJ2-7, with D tentatively TRBD2 (5 bases). Trimming removed 5 bases from V and 6 bases from J, with 20 bases in between. The CDR3 has 15 residues. From germline, CDR1 is MNHNS and CDR2 SASEGT. CDR3 loop: CASSSGKVGSGEQYF. The CDR3 coding sequence is TGTGCCAGCAGTTCGGGGAAGGTTGGGTCGGGCGAGCAGTACTTC.

In its sample, this clonotype was seen a few times. The chain is built from TRBV12-3 or TRBV12-4 and TRBJ2-3, with TRBD2 as a possible D gene (7 bases). Trimming shortened V by 3 bases and J by 2 bases, and 21 bases separated the two germline ends. The CDR3 totals 18 residues. The CDR3 loop reads CASSLLRGGSQFTDTQYF. CDR3 sequence (DNA): TGTGCCAGCAGTTTGTTGCGCGGGGGCTCCCAATTCACAGATACGCAGTATTTT.

The sample holds a few counts of this clonotype. This rearrangement joins TRBV19 to TRBJ1-1; D possibly corresponds to TRBD1 (6 bases). V was shortened by 5 bases and J by 6 bases, with 13 bases between the two germline ends. Germline assignment: CDR1 LNHDA and CDR2 SQIVND (reference sequence). The CDR3 loop spans 13 amino acids. For the CDR3, the DNA is TGTGCCAGTAGTCAAGACAGGTCGGCTGAAGCTTTCTTT. Translating it yields CASSQDRSAEAFF.

The chain combines TRBV9 with TRBJ2-7; TRBD1 agrees at 9 bases. The V segment lost 4 bases and the J segment 3 bases; nucleotides outside the gene matches: 11. The germline V gene encodes CDR1 SGDLS and CDR2 YYNGEE. This CDR3 spans 16 amino acids. In DNA form, the CDR3 reads TGTGCCAGCAGCAACAGCCCGGGACAGGGCTTCTACGAGCAGTACTTC. Translation gives CASSNSPGQGFYEQYF.

This rearrangement joins TRBV6-1 to TRBJ2-4; 10 bases agree with TRBD1. Germline CDR1 MNHNS, CDR2 SASEGT. V lost 5 bases, J lost 6 bases, and 4 bases stayed unmatched. This CDR3 has 14 amino acids. The DNA for the CDR3 is TGTGCCAGCAGTTCCCGGGACAGGGGAAACATTCAGTACTTC. Amino acids: CASSSRDRGNIQYF.

The J gene is TRBJ2-1, the V gene TRBV5-1; D not certain. Trimming removed 7 bases at V and 4 bases at J, with 18 bases between. Germline lookup yields CDR1 SGHRS and CDR2 YFSETQ. The CDR3 covers 15 residues. CDR3 amino acids: CASRRSRGTYNEQFF. The CDR3, as DNA: TGCGCCAGCCGCCGGTCCCGCGGAACTTACAATGAGCAGTTCTTC.

This clonotype came up many times. The gene calls are TRBV5-1 and TRBJ1-4, with D maybe TRBD1 (6 bases). V was clipped by 0 bases and J by 8 bases, with 11 bases between them. Germline V gene lookup returns CDR1 SGHRS and CDR2 YFSETQ. There are 14 residues in the CDR3. The CDR3, as DNA: TGCGCCAGCAGCTTGGCGGGGGGCAGCGAAAAACTGTTTTTT. Protein sequence: CASSLAGGSEKLFF.

The J gene is TRBJ2-1, the V gene TRBV20-1; TRBD2 matches 8 bases. Trimming took 3 bases from V and 7 from J; bases not matched to a gene: 11. The germline gives CDR1 DFQATT, CDR2 SNEGSKA (reference sequence). This CDR3 contains 15 residues. CDR3 DNA sequence: TGCAGTGCTAGCCCGGGACTAGATTGGAATAATGAGCAGTTCTTC. Its translation: CSASPGLDWNNEQFF.